This T cell receptor (beta chain) derives from a study of cytomegalovirus exposure and HLA in healthy donors. Study findings and constraints: Later analysis placed DRB1 highest and HLA-C lowest in TCR association rates, which differed by HLA locus.

In regard to this clone: The target antigen is unknown.

This CDR3 comprises 13 residues. Germline V CDR1 and CDR2: MNHEY, SMNVEV (reference sequence). V lost 10 bases and J 2 bases, leaving 15 bases between the germline ends. Primers for the PCR totalled 60 Vbeta and 13 Jbeta. Repertoires were generated with immunoSEQ multiplex PCR, while TCRdb's copy carries only in-frame clones and drops some. The table lists 65,000 to 95,000 clones, with approximately 1.5% in the top ten. Sequenced input: PBMCs. The rearrangement joins TRBV27 to TRBJ2-7, with D perhaps TRBD2 (7 bases). The sequence was collected from a woman aged 55-69 years in good health and CMV-seronegative. The CDR3 coding sequence is TGTGCCACACGGAGGGAGGGGGCCTACGAGCAGTACTTC. It is translated as CATRREGAYEQYF.